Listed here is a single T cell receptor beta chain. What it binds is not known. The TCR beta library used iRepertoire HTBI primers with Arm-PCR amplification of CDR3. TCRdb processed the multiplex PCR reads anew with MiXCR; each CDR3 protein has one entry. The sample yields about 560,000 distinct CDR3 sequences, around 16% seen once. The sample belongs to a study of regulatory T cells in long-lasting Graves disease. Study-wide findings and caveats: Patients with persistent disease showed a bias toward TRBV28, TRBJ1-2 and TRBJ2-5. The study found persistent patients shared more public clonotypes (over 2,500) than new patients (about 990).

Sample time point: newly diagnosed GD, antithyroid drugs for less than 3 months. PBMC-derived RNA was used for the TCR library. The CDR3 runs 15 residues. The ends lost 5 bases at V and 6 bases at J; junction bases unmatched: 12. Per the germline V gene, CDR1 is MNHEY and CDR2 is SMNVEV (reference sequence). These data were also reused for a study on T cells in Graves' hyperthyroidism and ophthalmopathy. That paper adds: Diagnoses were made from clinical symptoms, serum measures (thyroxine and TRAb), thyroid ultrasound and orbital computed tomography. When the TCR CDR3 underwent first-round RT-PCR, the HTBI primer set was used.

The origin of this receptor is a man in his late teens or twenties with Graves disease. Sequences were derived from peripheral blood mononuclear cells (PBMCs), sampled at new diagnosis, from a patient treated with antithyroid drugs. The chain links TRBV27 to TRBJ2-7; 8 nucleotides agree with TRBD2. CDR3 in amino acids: CASSKNYPGGGEQYF. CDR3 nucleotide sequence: TGTGCCAGCAGTAAAAACTACCCGGGGGGGGGCGAGCAGTACTTC.